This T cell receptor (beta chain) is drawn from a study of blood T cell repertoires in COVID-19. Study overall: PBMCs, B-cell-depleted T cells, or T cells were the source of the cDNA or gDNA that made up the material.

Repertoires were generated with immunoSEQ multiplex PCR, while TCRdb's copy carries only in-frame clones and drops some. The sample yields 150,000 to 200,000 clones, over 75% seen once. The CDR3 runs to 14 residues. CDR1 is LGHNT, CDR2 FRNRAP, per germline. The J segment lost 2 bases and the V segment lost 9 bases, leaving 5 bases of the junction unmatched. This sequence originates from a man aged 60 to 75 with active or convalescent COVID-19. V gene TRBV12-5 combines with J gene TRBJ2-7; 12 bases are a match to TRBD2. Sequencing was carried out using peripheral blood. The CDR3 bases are TGTGCTAGCGCAGCTAGCGGGAGGGCCTACGAGCAGTACTTC. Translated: CASAASGRAYEQYF.